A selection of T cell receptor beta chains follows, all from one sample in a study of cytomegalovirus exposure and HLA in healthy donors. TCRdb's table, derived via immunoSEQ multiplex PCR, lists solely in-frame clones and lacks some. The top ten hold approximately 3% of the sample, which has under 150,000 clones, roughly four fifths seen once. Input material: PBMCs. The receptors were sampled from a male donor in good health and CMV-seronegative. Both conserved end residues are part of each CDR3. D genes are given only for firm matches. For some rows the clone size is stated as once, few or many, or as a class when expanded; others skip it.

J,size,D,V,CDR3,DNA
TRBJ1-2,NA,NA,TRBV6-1,CASNEDITGDPYGYTF,TGTGCCAGCAATGAGGACATTACCGGCGATCCCTATGGCTACACCTTC
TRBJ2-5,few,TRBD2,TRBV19,CASNERGTQETQYF,TGTGCCAGTAATGAGCGGGGGACCCAAGAGACCCAGTACTTC
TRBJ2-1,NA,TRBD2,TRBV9,CASSPRLASSYNEQFF,TGTGCCAGCAGCCCGAGACTAGCCAGCTCCTACAATGAGCAGTTCTTC
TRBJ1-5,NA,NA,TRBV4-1,CASSHGGGGNQPQHF,TGCGCCAGCAGCCATGGCGGTGGCGGCAATCAGCCCCAGCATTTT
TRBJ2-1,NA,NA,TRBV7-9,CASSLLYSYNEQFF,TGTGCCAGCAGCTTACTTTACTCCTACAATGAGCAGTTCTTC
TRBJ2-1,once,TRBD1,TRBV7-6,CASSFRDRGFNEQFF,TGTGCCAGCAGCTTCCGGGACAGGGGATTCAATGAGCAGTTCTTC
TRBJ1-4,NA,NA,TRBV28,CASSFGSGSATNEKLFF,TGTGCCAGCAGTTTTGGGTCAGGTTCTGCAACTAATGAAAAACTGTTTTTT
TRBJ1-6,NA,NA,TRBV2,CASSEYNYQNNSPLHF,TGTGCCAGCAGTGAATACAACTACCAAAATAATTCACCCCTCCACTTT
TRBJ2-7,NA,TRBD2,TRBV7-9,CASSFGTSGTYEQYF,TGTGCCAGCAGCTTCGGGACTAGCGGTACCTACGAGCAGTACTTC
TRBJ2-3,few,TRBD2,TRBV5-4,CASSSRTSGDTQYF,TGTGCCAGCAGTTCTCGGACTAGCGGAGATACGCAGTATTTT
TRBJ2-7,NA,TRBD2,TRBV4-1,CASSQVPGLAGAYEQYF,TGCGCCAGCAGCCAAGTGCCCGGACTAGCGGGAGCCTACGAGCAGTACTTC
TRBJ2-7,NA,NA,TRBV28,CASSSSLDSPYEQYF,TGTGCCAGCAGTAGCTCTCTGGACAGTCCTTACGAGCAGTACTTC
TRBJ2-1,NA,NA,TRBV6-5,CASSWTTSKSYNEQFF,TGTGCCAGCAGTTGGACGACTAGTAAATCCTACAATGAGCAGTTCTTC
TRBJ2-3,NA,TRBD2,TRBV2,CASSDLRGGLGTDTQYF,TGTGCCAGCAGTGATCTACGGGGGGGTTTGGGCACAGATACGCAGTATTTT
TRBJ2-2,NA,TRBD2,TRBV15,CATSGRLNGELFF,TGTGCCACTAGCGGGAGATTGAACGGGGAGCTGTTTTTT
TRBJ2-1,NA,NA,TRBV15,CATSPSGGTNEQFF,TGTGCCACCAGCCCGAGCGGAGGGACCAATGAGCAGTTCTTC
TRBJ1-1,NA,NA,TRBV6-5,CASSLSLNTEAFF,TGTGCCAGCAGTCTTTCCTTGAACACTGAAGCTTTCTTT
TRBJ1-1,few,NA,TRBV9,CASSVVAGKIEAFF,TGTGCCAGCAGCGTGGTGGCAGGGAAGATTGAAGCTTTCTTT
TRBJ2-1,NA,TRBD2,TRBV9,CASSPGTSATSSYNEQFF,TGTGCCAGCAGCCCCGGGACTAGCGCTACAAGCTCCTACAATGAGCAGTTCTTC
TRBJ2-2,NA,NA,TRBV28,CASRERQVYTGELFF,TGTGCCAGCAGAGAGCGACAGGTATACACCGGGGAGCTGTTTTTT
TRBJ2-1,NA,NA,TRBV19,CASSILARNEQFF,TGTGCCAGTAGTATTTTAGCACGTAATGAGCAGTTCTTC
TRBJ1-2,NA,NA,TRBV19,CASSIVGGSNYGYTF,TGTGCCAGTAGTATCGTTGGGGGCTCTAACTATGGCTACACCTTC
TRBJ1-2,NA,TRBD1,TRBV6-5,CASGQGLSGYTF,TGTGCCAGCGGACAGGGGCTGTCCGGCTACACCTTC
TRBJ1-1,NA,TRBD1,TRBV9,CASSGLGTGSEAFF,TGTGCCAGCAGCGGCCTGGGGACAGGGTCTGAAGCTTTCTTT
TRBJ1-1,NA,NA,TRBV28,CASSLNRRNTEAFF,TGTGCCAGCAGTTTAAACAGGAGGAACACTGAAGCTTTCTTT
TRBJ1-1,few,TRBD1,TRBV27,CASSDREPNTEAFF,TGTGCCAGCAGTGACAGGGAACCGAACACTGAAGCTTTCTTT
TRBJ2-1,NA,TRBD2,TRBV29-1,CSVELAGGLREQFF,TGCAGCGTTGAACTAGCGGGAGGGCTCCGCGAGCAGTTCTTC
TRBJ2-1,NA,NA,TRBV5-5,CASSLGEGVDEQFF,TGTGCCAGCAGCTTAGGGGAAGGGGTCGATGAGCAGTTCTTC
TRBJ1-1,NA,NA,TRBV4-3,CASSQTQGQMNTEAFF,TGCGCCAGCAGCCAAACACAGGGACAAATGAACACTGAAGCTTTCTTT
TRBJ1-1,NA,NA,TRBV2,CASSPRINTEAFF,TGTGCCAGCAGCCCCAGGATAAACACTGAAGCTTTCTTT
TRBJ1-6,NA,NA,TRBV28,CASNEPVSALHF,TGTGCCAGCAACGAACCGGTGTCGGCCCTCCACTTT
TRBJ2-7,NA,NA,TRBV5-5,CASSLDRTDSYEQYF,TGTGCCAGCAGCTTGGACAGGACCGACTCCTACGAGCAGTACTTC